This is a list of T cell receptor beta chains from one sample in a study of blood T cell repertoires in COVID-19. The method was immunoSEQ multiplex PCR; TCRdb's version includes in-frame clones alone and lacks a portion of them. The profile shows about 210,000 clones, less than 90% of them singletons. Source material: peripheral blood. These receptors were taken from an elderly woman with COVID-19, enrolled during active disease. CDR3s include the opening cysteine and the closing phenylalanine or tryptophan. Fields, in order: J gene, clone size, D gene, V gene, CDR3 DNA, CDR3 protein. D genes are given only for firm matches. Clone size is not always given. Where it is, it says once, few, many or a class for expanded clones.

J: TRBJ1-6; size: NA; D: NA; V: TRBV7-9; DNA: TGTGCCAGCAGCAGAAGCCCGGGACTGGGAAATTCACCCCTCCACTTT; CDR3: CASSRSPGLGNSPLHF
J: TRBJ2-5; size: NA; D: TRBD2; V: TRBV10-3; DNA: TGTGCCATCAGCGTTAGTCTAGCGGGGGGCCAAGAGACCCAGTACTTC; CDR3: CAISVSLAGGQETQYF
J: TRBJ2-7; size: NA; D: TRBD1; V: TRBV27; DNA: TGTGCCAGCAGTTTATCAGGGGGCGGATACGAGCAGTACTTC; CDR3: CASSLSGGGYEQYF
J: TRBJ1-4; size: NA; D: TRBD1; V: TRBV7-9; DNA: TGTGCCAGCAGCCCCGATCTGACAGGGACTAATGAAAAACTGTTTTTT; CDR3: CASSPDLTGTNEKLFF
J: TRBJ1-2; size: NA; D: TRBD1; V: TRBV2; DNA: TGTGCCAGCACGGGACAGATCTCCTATGGCTACACCTTC; CDR3: CASTGQISYGYTF
J: TRBJ2-1; size: NA; D: NA; V: TRBV5-4; DNA: TGTGCCAGCAGCCTTTCCGCCGGGCAGGGCCACAATGAGCAGTTCTTC; CDR3: CASSLSAGQGHNEQFF
J: TRBJ2-2; size: NA; D: NA; V: TRBV10-3; DNA: TGTGCCATAAGCAGGGATCGAGACACCGGGGAGCTGTTTTTT; CDR3: CAISRDRDTGELFF
J: TRBJ2-2; size: NA; D: NA; V: TRBV6-5; DNA: TGTGCCAGCAGTTACACCAGACAGACCGGGGAGCTGTTTTTT; CDR3: CASSYTRQTGELFF
J: TRBJ2-2; size: NA; D: NA; V: TRBV7-8; DNA: TGTGCCAGCAGCTTAACAGGAACCCCGAACACCGGGGAGCTGTTTTTT; CDR3: CASSLTGTPNTGELFF
J: TRBJ1-1; size: NA; D: NA; V: TRBV5-1; DNA: TGCGCCAGCAGCAGACCGGGGGCGCGGGGGGACACTGAAGCTTTCTTT; CDR3: CASSRPGARGDTEAFF
J: TRBJ1-3; size: few; D: NA; V: TRBV27; DNA: TGTGCCAGCGCTAGGAACCTGGGTGGCACCATATATTTT; CDR3: CASARNLGGTIYF
J: TRBJ1-5; size: NA; D: TRBD1; V: TRBV2; DNA: TGTGCCAGCAGTGCAGCTTGGACAGGGAAAGGCAATCAGCCCCAGCATTTT; CDR3: CASSAAWTGKGNQPQHF
J: TRBJ2-6; size: NA; D: TRBD1; V: TRBV3-1/TRBV3-2; DNA: TGTGCCAGCAGCGACACAGGGGGCGGCTCTGGGGCCAACGTCCTGACTTTC; CDR3: CASSDTGGGSGANVLTF
J: TRBJ1-1; size: NA; D: NA; V: TRBV2; DNA: TGTGCCAGCAGTATCCAGGGGTTAGGCACTGAAGCTTTCTTT; CDR3: CASSIQGLGTEAFF
J: TRBJ1-1; size: NA; D: NA; V: TRBV6-4; DNA: TGTGCCAGCAGTGAATCGGACAGACCGTACGCTGAAGCTTTCTTT; CDR3: CASSESDRPYAEAFF
J: TRBJ1-1; size: NA; D: NA; V: TRBV24-1; DNA: TGTGCCACCAGTGATTCCAGCCCAGGGATGAACACTGAAGCTTTCTTT; CDR3: CATSDSSPGMNTEAFF